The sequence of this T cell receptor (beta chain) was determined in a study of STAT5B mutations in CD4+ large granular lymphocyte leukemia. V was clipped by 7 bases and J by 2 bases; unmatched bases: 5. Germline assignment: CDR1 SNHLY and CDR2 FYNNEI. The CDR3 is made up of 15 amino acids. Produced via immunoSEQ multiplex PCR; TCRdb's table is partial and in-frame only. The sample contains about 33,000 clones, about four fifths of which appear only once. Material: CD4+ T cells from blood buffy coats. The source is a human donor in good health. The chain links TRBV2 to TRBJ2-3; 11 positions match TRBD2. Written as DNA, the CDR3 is TGTGCCAGCAAAAGACTAGCGGGGATCACAGATACGCAGTATTTT. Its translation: CASKRLAGITDTQYF. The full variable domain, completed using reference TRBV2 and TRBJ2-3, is EPEVTQTPSHQVTQMGQEVILRCVPISNHLYFYWYRQILGQKVEFLVSFYNNEISEKSEIFDDQFSVERPDGSNFTLKIRSTKLEDSAMYFCASKRLAGITDTQYFGPGTRLTVL.